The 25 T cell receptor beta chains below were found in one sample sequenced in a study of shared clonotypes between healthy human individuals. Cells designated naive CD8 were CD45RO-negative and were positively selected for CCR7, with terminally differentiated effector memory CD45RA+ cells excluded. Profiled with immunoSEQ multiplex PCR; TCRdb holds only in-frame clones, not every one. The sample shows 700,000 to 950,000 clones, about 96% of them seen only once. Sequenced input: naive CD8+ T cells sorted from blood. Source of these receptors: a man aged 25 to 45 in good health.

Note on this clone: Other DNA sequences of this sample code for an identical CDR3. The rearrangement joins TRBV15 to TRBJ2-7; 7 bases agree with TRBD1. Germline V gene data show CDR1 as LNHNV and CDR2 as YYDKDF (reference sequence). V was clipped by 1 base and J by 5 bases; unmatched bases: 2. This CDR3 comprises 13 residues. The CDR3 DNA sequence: TGTGCCACCAGCAGAGGACAGGGTAACGAGCAGTACTTC. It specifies CATSRGQGNEQYF. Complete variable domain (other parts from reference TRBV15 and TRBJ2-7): DAMVIQNPRYQVTQFGKPVTLSCSQTLNHNVMYWYQQKSSQAPKLLFHYYDKDFNNEADTPDNFQSRRPNTSFCFLDIRSPGLGDTAMYLCATSRGQGNEQYFGPGTRLTVT.

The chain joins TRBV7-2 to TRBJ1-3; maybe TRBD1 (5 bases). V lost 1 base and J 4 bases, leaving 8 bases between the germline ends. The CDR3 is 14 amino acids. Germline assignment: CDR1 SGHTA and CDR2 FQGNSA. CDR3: CASSLDPGGNTIYF. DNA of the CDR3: TGTGCCAGCAGCTTAGATCCAGGGGGAAACACCATATATTTT.

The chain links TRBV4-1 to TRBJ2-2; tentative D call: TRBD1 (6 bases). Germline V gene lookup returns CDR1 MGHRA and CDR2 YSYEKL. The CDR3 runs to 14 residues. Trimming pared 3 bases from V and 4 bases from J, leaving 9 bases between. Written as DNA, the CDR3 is TGCGCCAGCAGCCAGGCAGGGGTCACCGGGGAGCTGTTTTTT. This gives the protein CASSQAGVTGELFF.

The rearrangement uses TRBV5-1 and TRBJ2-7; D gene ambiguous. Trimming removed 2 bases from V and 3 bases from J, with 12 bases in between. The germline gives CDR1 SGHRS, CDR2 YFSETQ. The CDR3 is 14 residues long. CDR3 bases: TGCGCCAGCAGCTTTACAGCCCCCGGCTACGAGCAGTACTTC. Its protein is CASSFTAPGYEQYF.

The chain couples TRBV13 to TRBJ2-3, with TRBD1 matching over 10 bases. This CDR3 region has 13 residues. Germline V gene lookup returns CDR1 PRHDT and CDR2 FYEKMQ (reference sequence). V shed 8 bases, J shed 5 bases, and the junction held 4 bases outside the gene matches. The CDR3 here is CASGTGVRDTQYF. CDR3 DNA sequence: TGTGCCAGCGGGACAGGGGTCAGAGATACGCAGTATTTT. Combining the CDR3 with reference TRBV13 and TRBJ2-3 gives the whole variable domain AAGVIQSPRHLIKEKRETATLKCYPIPRHDTVYWYQQGPGQDPQFLISFYEKMQSDKGSIPDRFSAQQFSDYHSELNMSSLELGDSALYFCASGTGVRDTQYFGPGTRLTVL.

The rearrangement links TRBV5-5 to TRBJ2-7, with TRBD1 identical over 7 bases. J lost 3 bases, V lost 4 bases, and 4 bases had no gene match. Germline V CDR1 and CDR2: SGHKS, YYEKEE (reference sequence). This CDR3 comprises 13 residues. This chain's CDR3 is CASSPGQLYEQYF. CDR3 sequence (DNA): TGTGCCAGCAGCCCGGGACAGCTCTACGAGCAGTACTTC.

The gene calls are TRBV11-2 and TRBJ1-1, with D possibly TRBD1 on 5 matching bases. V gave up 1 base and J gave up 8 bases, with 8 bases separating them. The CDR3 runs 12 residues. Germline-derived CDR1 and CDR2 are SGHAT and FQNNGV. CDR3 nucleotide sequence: TGTGCCAGCAGCTTAGGGGGCCTCGAAGCTTTCTTT. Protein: CASSLGGLEAFF.

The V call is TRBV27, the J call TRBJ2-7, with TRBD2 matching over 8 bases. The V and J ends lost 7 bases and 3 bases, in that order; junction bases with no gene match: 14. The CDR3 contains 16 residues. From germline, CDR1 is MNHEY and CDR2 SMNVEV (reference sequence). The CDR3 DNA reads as TGTGCCAGCACGGCCACCTTTAGCGGGATTAGCTACGAGCAGTACTTC. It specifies CASTATFSGISYEQYF.

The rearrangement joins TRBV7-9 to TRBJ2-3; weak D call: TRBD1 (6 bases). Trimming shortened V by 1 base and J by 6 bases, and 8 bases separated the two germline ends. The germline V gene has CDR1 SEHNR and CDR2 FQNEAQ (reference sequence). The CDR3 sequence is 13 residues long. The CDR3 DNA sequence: TGTGCCAGCAGCTTAGATAGGGGGGATACGCAGTATTTT. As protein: CASSLDRGDTQYF.

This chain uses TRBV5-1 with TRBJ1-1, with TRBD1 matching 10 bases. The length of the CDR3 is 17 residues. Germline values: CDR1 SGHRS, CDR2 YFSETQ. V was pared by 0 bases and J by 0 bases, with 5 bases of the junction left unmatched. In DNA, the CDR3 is TGCGCCAGCAGCTTGGGTTGGACAGGGGGTGTGAACACTGAAGCTTTCTTT. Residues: CASSLGWTGGVNTEAFF.

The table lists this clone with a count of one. CDR3: CASSPAGREPYEQYF. As DNA, the CDR3 is TGTGCCAGCAGCCCCGCGGGGCGGGAGCCCTACGAGCAGTACTTC. V usage is TRBV5-5 and J usage is TRBJ2-7; the match to TRBD2 covers 7 bases. Unmatched junction bases numbered 9, after V lost 4 bases and J lost 2 bases. The CDR3 spans 15 residues. CDR1 SGHKS and CDR2 YYEKEE come from the germline V gene (reference sequence).

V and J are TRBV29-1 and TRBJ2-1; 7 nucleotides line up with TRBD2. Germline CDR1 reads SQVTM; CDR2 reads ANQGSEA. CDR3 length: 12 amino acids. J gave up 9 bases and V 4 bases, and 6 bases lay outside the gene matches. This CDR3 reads CSVGRERGEQFF. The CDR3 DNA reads TGCAGCGTTGGTAGGGAGCGGGGTGAGCAGTTCTTC.

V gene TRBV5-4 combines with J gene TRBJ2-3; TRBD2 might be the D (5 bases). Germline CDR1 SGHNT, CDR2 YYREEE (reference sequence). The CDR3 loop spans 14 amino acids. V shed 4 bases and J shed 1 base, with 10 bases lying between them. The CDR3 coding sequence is TGTGCCAGCAGCCCTGGACTGGGCACAGATACGCAGTATTTT. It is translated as CASSPGLGTDTQYF.

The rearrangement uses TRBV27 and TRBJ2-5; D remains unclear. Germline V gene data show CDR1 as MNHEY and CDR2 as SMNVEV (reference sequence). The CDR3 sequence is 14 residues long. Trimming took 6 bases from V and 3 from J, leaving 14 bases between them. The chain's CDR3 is CASSSSVGEETQYF. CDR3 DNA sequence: TGTGCCAGCAGCTCATCCGTGGGTGAAGAGACCCAGTACTTC.

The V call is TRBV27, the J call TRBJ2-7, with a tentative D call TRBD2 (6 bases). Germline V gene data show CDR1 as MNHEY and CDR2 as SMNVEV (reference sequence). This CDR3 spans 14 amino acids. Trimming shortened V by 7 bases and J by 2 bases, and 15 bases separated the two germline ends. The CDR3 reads CASTAGPPTYEQYF. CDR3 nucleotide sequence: TGTGCCAGCACCGCGGGACCTCCTACCTACGAGCAGTACTTC.

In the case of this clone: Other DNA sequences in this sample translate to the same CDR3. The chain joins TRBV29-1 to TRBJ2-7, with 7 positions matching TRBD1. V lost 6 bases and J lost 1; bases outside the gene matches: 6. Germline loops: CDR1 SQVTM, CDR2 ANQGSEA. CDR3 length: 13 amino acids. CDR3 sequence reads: CSVLTGDSYEQYF. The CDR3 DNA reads TGCAGCGTCCTCACAGGGGATTCCTACGAGCAGTACTTC.

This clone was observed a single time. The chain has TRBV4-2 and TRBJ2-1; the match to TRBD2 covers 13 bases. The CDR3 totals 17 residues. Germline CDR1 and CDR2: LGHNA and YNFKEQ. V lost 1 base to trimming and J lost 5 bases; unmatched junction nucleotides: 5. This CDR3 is CASSQGTSGGRHNEQFF. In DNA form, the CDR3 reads TGTGCCAGCAGCCAAGGGACTAGCGGGGGAAGGCACAATGAGCAGTTCTTC.

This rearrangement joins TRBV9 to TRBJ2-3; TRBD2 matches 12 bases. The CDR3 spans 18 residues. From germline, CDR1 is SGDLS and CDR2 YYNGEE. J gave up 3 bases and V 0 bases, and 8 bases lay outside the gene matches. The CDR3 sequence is CASSVALAGGPGTDTQYF. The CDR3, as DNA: TGTGCCAGCAGCGTAGCTCTAGCGGGAGGGCCCGGTACAGATACGCAGTATTTT.

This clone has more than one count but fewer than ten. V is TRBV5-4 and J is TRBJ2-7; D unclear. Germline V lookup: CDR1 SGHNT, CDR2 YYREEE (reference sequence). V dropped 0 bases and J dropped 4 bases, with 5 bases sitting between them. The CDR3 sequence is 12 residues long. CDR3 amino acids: CASSLGEYEQYF. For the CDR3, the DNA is TGTGCCAGCAGCTTGGGTGAATACGAGCAGTACTTC. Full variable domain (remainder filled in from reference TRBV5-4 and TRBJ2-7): ETGVTQSPTHLIKTRGQQVTLRCSSQSGHNTVSWYQQALGQGPQFIFQYYREEENGRGNFPPRFSGLQFPNYSSELNVNALELDDSALYLCASSLGEYEQYFGPGTRLTVT.

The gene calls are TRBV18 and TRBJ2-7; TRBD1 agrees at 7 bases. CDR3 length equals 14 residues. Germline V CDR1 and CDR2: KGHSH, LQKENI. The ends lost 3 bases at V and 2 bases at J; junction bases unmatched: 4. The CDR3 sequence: CASSPRDRPYEQYF. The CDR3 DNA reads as TGTGCCAGCTCACCGAGGGACAGACCCTACGAGCAGTACTTC. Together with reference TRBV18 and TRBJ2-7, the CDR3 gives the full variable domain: NAGVMQNPRHLVRRRGQEARLRCSPMKGHSHVYWYRQLPEEGLKFMVYLQKENIIDESGMPKERFSAEFPKEGPSILRIQQVVRGDSAAYFCASSPRDRPYEQYFGPGTRLTVT.

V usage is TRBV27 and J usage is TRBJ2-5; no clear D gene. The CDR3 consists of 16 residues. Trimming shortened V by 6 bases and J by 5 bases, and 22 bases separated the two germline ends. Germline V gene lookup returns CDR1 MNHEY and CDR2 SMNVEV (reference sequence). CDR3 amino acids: CASRPAGPLRAETQYF. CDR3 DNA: TGTGCCAGCAGACCCGCCGGCCCCCTTAGGGCCGAGACCCAGTACTTC.

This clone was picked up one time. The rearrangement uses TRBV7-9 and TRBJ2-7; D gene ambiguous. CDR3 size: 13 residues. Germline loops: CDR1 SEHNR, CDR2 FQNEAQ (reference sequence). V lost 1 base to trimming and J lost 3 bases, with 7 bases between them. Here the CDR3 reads CASSLGSFYEQYF. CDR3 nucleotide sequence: TGTGCCAGCAGCTTAGGAAGTTTCTACGAGCAGTACTTC.

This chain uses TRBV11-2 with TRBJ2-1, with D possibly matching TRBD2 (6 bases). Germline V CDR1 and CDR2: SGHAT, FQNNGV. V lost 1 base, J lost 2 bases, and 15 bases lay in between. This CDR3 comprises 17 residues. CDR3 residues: CASSLVPGLGAYNEQFF. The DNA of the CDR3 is TGTGCCAGCAGCTTAGTGCCGGGACTGGGGGCCTACAATGAGCAGTTCTTC.

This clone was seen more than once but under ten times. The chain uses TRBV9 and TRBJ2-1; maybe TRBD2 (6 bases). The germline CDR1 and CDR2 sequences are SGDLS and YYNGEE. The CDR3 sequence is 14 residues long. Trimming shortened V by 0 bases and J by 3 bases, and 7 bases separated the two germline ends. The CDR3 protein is CASSVEDYYNEQFF. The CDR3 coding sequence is TGTGCCAGCAGCGTAGAGGACTACTACAATGAGCAGTTCTTC. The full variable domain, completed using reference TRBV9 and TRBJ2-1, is DSGVTQTPKHLITATGQRVTLRCSPRSGDLSVYWYQQSLDQGLQFLIQYYNGEERAKGNILERFSAQQFPDLHSELNLSSLELGDSALYFCASSVEDYYNEQFFGPGTRLTVL.

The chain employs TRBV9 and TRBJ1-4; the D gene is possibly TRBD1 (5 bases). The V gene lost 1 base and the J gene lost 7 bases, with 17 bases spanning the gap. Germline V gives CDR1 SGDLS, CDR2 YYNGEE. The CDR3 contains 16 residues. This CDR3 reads CASSVSGGQPGEKLFF. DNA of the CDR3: TGTGCCAGCAGCGTATCGGGAGGACAACCTGGTGAAAAACTGTTTTTT.